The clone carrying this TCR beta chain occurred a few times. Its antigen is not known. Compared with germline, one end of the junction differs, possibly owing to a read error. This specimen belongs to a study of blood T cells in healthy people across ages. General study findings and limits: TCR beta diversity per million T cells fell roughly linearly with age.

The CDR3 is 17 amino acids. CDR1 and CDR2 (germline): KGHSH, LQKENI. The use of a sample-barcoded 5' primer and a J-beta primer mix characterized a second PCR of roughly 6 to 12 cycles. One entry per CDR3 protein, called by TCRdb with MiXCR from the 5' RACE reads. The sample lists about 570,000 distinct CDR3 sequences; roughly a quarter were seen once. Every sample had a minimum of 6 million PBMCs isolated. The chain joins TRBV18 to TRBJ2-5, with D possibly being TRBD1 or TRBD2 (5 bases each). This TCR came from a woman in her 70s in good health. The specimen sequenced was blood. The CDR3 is CASSPRDASSLQETQYF. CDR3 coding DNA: TGCGCCAGCTCACCCCGGGACGCGTCAAGCCTTCAAGAGACCCAGTACTTC. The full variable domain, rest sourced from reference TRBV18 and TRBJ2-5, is NAGVMQNPRHLVRRRGQEARLRCSPMKGHSHVYWYRQLPEEGLKFMVYLQKENIIDESGMPKERFSAEFPKEGPSILRIQQVVRGDSAAYFCASSPRDASSLQETQYFGPGTRLLVL.